The T cell receptor beta chain described here comes from a study of Ad26.COV2.S vaccination and SARS-CoV-2 variants. Treatment reported: 19 received Ad26.COV2.S at low or high dose, single or two shots; about 5 received placebo; per-sample allocation not given. The investigators took samples on day 63 after the first vaccine or placebo injection. There are 14 residues in the CDR3. Germline V gene sequence: CDR1 ENHRY, CDR2 SYGVKD. The V segment lost 10 bases and the J segment 7 bases; nucleotides outside the gene matches: 9. Sequencing used immunoSEQ multiplex PCR; TCRdb keeps in-frame clones, though not all of them. The table has about 410,000 clones, 70% to 90% seen once.

The gene calls are TRBV10-3 and TRBJ1-6, with 8 bases identical to TRBD1. This clonotype was sampled from a person aged 18-65 years who received the Ad26.COV2.S COVID-19 vaccine or a placebo. Here the sequenced sample was peripheral blood, taken in a trial of Ad26.COV2.S vaccine versus placebo. CDR3: CATVRDRSNSPLHF. The CDR3, as DNA: TGTGCCACCGTCAGGGACAGGTCAAATTCACCCCTCCACTTT.